The 18 T cell receptor beta chains given below trace back to one sample, sequenced in a study of cytomegalovirus exposure and HLA in healthy donors. Primers: 60 Vbeta forward and 13 Jbeta reverse. Produced via immunoSEQ multiplex PCR; TCRdb's table is partial and in-frame only. This table has approximately 190,000 clones, about 83% appearing once. The sequencing input was PBMCs. The source of these receptors is a woman in her thirties in good health and CMV-seropositive.

This rearrangement joins TRBV29-1 to TRBJ2-3; D is uncertain. The ends were cut back, 3 bases at V and 5 bases at J, with 9 bases in the middle. Germline V lookup: CDR1 SQVTM, CDR2 ANQGSEA. The CDR3 runs to 12 residues. Here the CDR3 reads CSVETSGDTQYF. The CDR3 DNA reads TGCAGCGTTGAGACTTCGGGAGATACGCAGTATTTT.

The J gene is TRBJ1-5, the V gene TRBV28; no clear D gene. This CDR3 region has 12 residues. The V gene lost 7 bases and the J gene lost 7 bases, with 11 bases spanning the gap. The germline V gene has CDR1 MDHEN and CDR2 SYDVKM. CDR3 nucleotides: TGTGCCAGCAACGGTATATACCAGCCCCAGCATTTT. Translating it yields CASNGIYQPQHF.

V usage is TRBV28 and J usage is TRBJ1-1, with 10 bases that match TRBD1. Germline V gene lookup returns CDR1 MDHEN and CDR2 SYDVKM. The CDR3 contains 17 residues. Trimming removed 3 bases from V and 11 bases from J; junction bases left unmatched: 18. The CDR3 loop reads CASSFPGTGAVMGFAFF. Here the CDR3 DNA reads TGTGCCAGCAGTTTCCCGGGGACAGGGGCCGTCATGGGATTCGCTTTCTTT.

V usage is TRBV7-8 and J usage is TRBJ1-3; 11 bases map to TRBD1. Per germline, CDR1 SGHVS and CDR2 FQNEAQ. Losses at the gene ends were 4 bases for V and 3 bases for J; bases not matched to a gene: 8. This CDR3 contains 17 residues. CDR3 bases: TGTGCCAGCAGCTGGGACAGGGGGTCAGAAAGTGGAAACACCATATATTTT. Amino acids: CASSWDRGSESGNTIYF.

The chain joins TRBV15 to TRBJ2-5; weak D call: TRBD1 (8 bases). Germline CDR1 is LNHNV and CDR2 is YYDKDF (reference sequence). Trimming took off 5 bases at V and 5 bases at J, with 15 bases between the two ends. The CDR3 covers 14 residues. CDR3 nucleotide sequence: TGTGCCACCAGCGTTGAACAGGGGGGGGAGACCCAGTACTTC. Encoded protein: CATSVEQGGETQYF.

The gene calls are TRBV25-1 and TRBJ2-5, with unresolved D. From germline, CDR1 is MGHDK and CDR2 SYGVNS. Between the trimmed V and J ends, which lost 1 base and 7 bases, there was a span of 13 bases. This CDR3 contains 14 residues. CDR3 DNA sequence: TGTGCCAGCAGTGAATTTCAGCTTGAGGCGACCCAGTACTTC. It specifies CASSEFQLEATQYF.

The V gene is TRBV19, the J gene TRBJ1-5; D gene ambiguous. Germline V gene data show CDR1 as LNHDA and CDR2 as SQIVND (reference sequence). Trimming cost V 7 bases and J 0 bases, with 7 bases left between them. This CDR3 region has 13 residues. This CDR3 reads CASTPYSNQPQHF. CDR3 nucleotides: TGTGCCAGTACCCCGTATAGCAATCAGCCCCAGCATTTT.

This clone is a singleton in its sample. V is TRBV29-1 and J is TRBJ1-2, with D possibly TRBD1 on 5 matching bases. The CDR3 has 12 amino acids. Germline CDR1 reads SQVTM; CDR2 reads ANQGSEA. V was trimmed by 6 bases and J by 5 bases, leaving 13 bases between them. Written as DNA, the CDR3 is TGCAGCGTCACCGGGGAGGGGTATGGCTACACCTTC. It is translated as CSVTGEGYGYTF.

This chain uses TRBV9 with TRBJ2-1, with a tentative D call TRBD1 (6 bases). Germline CDR1 SGDLS, CDR2 YYNGEE. Between the trimmed V and J ends, which lost 0 bases and 7 bases, there was a span of 14 bases. This CDR3 is built from 15 residues. The CDR3 reads CASSVVDRPGNEQFF. As DNA, the CDR3 is TGTGCCAGCAGCGTAGTGGACAGACCGGGGAATGAGCAGTTCTTC.

The rearrangement links TRBV25-1 to TRBJ2-7; 8 bases agree with TRBD1. The germline CDR1 and CDR2 sequences are MGHDK and SYGVNS. With V trimmed by 4 bases and J by 3 bases, 2 bases remained unmatched. The CDR3 totals 13 residues. CDR3 amino acids: CASSGTGHYEQYF. The DNA of the CDR3 is TGTGCCAGCAGTGGGACAGGGCACTACGAGCAGTACTTC.

Here the CDR3 DNA reads TGTGCCAGCAGCGAACCCAGACGCGGGGGGGTAGAGACCCAGTACTTC. Amino acid sequence: CASSEPRRGGVETQYF. The V and J genes are TRBV7-9 and TRBJ2-5, with 9 bases lining up with TRBD2. CDR3 length: 16 residues. Germline V lookup: CDR1 SEHNR, CDR2 FQNEAQ (reference sequence). Trimming at V came to 5 bases and at J to 4 bases, leaving 11 bases not matched to a gene.

V gene TRBV7-9 combines with J gene TRBJ1-4; D possibly corresponds to TRBD1 (6 bases). Germline V gives CDR1 SEHNR, CDR2 FQNEAQ (reference sequence). The CDR3 is 18 amino acids. V dropped 4 bases and J dropped 1 base, with 19 bases sitting between them. The CDR3: CASSSRQEARRTNEKLFF. The CDR3 bases are TGTGCCAGCAGCTCAAGACAGGAGGCTCGGAGAACTAATGAAAAACTGTTTTTT.

The CDR3 sequence is CASSPTGYNYGYTF. For the CDR3, the DNA is TGTGCCAGCAGCCCTACAGGGTATAACTATGGCTACACCTTC. The chain combines TRBV25-1 with TRBJ1-2; tentatively, D is TRBD1 (6 bases). The length of the CDR3 is 14 residues. Germline CDR1 is MGHDK and CDR2 is SYGVNS. Between the trimmed V and J ends, which lost 6 bases and 1 base, there was a span of 12 bases.

DNA of the CDR3: TGTGCCAGCAGCCCACTACAGGGGTTGAACACTGAAGCTTTCTTT. This translates into CASSPLQGLNTEAFF. V usage is TRBV5-4 and J usage is TRBJ1-1, with 7 bases matching TRBD1. The CDR3 length is 15 residues. V dropped 4 bases and J dropped 0; count of bases not matched to a gene: 6. Germline CDR1 and CDR2: SGHNT and YYREEE (reference sequence).

A remark on this clone: The junction does not match germline at one end; this may be a read error. The chain couples TRBV7-7 to TRBJ2-5, with D possibly TRBD1 on 6 matching bases. This CDR3 comprises 14 residues. The germline gives CDR1 SSHAT, CDR2 FNYEAQ (reference sequence). The CDR3 DNA reads TGTGCTAGCAGCCCCGGCAGGGGTCAAGAGACCCAGTACTTC. Protein sequence: CASSPGRGQETQYF.

The gene calls are TRBV2 and TRBJ2-2, with D unresolved. The germline V gene encodes CDR1 SNHLY and CDR2 FYNNEI. This CDR3 spans 15 amino acids. V was cut by 5 bases and J by 2 bases, with 12 bases left in between. CDR3 residues: CASSRLATNTGELFF. CDR3 nucleotide sequence: TGTGCCAGCAGTCGACTCGCTACTAACACCGGGGAGCTGTTTTTT.

CDR3 sequence (DNA): TGTGCCAGCTCCCGGGGACAGGGAATTCAGCCCCAGCATTTT. This translates into CASSRGQGIQPQHF. The V call is TRBV27, the J call TRBJ1-5; 9 nucleotides align to TRBD1. Germline CDR1 MNHEY, CDR2 SMNVEV (reference sequence). J was trimmed by 6 bases and V by 8 bases; bases with no gene match: 8. CDR3 length: 14 amino acids.

Of note for this clone: Additional DNA sequences in this sample encode the identical CDR3. CDR3 region: CASSLGTGGNSPLHF. As DNA, the CDR3 is TGCGCCAGCAGCTTGGGGACAGGGGGAAATTCACCCCTCCACTTT. V and J are TRBV5-1 and TRBJ1-6; 10 nucleotides agree with TRBD1. CDR1 SGHRS and CDR2 YFSETQ come from the germline V gene. CDR3 length: 15 residues. V dropped 0 bases and J dropped 7; count of bases not matched to a gene: 1.